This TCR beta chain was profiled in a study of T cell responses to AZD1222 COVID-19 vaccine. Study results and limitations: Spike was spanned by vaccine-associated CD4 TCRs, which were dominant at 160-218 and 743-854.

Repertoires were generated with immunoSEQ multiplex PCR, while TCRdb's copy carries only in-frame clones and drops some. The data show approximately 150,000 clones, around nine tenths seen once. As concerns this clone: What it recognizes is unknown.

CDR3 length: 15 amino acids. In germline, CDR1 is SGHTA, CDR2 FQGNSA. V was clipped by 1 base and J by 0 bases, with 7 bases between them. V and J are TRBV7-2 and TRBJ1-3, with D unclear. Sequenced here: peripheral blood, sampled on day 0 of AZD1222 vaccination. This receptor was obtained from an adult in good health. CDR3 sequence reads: CASSLDMRSGNTIYF. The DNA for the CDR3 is TGTGCCAGCAGCTTAGACATGCGCTCTGGAAACACCATATATTTT.